What follows is one T cell receptor (beta chain) and its context. These data belong to a study of control samples from healthy donors and cancer patients. The CDR3 covers 15 residues. CDR1 is SGHVS and CDR2 is FQNEAQ in the germline V gene. V was trimmed by 2 bases and J by 1 base, leaving 11 bases between them. Clones were read by immunoSEQ multiplex PCR, and TCRdb kept only the in-frame ones, dropping some. The sample consists of approximately 41,000 clones, roughly 94% of them appearing once. Sequenced input: blood. The sequence was collected from a man aged 55 to 70 in good health. The chain combines TRBV7-8 with TRBJ1-2; tentative D call: TRBD1 (5 bases). CDR3 DNA sequence: TGTGCCAGCAGCTTAAGGGTCGGGGGTAACTATGGCTACACCTTC. Encoded protein: CASSLRVGGNYGYTF.